The clone carrying this TCR beta chain was observed at least ten times. TCRdb re-derived calls from the PCR reads in MiXCR, one entry per CDR3 protein. The sample has about half a million distinct CDR3 sequences, about 25% seen once. Per germline, CDR1 MNHEY and CDR2 SVGAGI. The CDR3 covers 13 residues. V was shortened by 2 bases and J by 2 bases, with 5 bases between the two germline ends. The data derive from a study of molecular identifiers for immune sequencing clone quantification. The sequence derives from a human donor in good health. Some libraries in this study had Jurkat cell RNA spiked in. The chain uses TRBV6-5 and TRBJ2-3, with D uncertain. Material for sequencing was naive CD8+ T cells from blood, with Jurkat cell RNA spiked in. The subset: FACS-sorted CD8+CD4-CCR7+CD45RA+ naive T cells. CDR3 sequence: CASSYAITDTQYF. The DNA of the CDR3 is TGTGCCAGCAGTTACGCCATCACAGATACGCAGTATTTT.